The clone carrying this T cell receptor (beta chain) was observed many times. CDR3 size: 14 residues. Trimming at V came to 2 bases and at J to 1 base, leaving 3 bases not matched to a gene. From germline, CDR1 is SQVTM and CDR2 ANQGSEA. Total RNA extracted from each sample amounted to at least 6 micrograms. The source of the sample is a study of blood T cells in healthy people across ages. A second PCR, run for roughly 6 to 11 cycles, used a sample-barcoded 5' primer plus a J-beta primer mix. TCRdb analysed the 5' RACE reads with MiXCR anew, one entry per CDR3 protein. There are some 670,000 distinct CDR3 sequences in the sample; 52% occur only once, and approximately 13% lies in the top ten.

The chain uses TRBV29-1 and TRBJ2-5; 8 bases are shared with TRBD2. This receptor was obtained from a woman of 80 years or more in good health. Sequences were obtained from blood. The CDR3 bases are TGCAGCGTTGAATGGGGACTAGGCCAAGAGACCCAGTACTTC. Translation: CSVEWGLGQETQYF.